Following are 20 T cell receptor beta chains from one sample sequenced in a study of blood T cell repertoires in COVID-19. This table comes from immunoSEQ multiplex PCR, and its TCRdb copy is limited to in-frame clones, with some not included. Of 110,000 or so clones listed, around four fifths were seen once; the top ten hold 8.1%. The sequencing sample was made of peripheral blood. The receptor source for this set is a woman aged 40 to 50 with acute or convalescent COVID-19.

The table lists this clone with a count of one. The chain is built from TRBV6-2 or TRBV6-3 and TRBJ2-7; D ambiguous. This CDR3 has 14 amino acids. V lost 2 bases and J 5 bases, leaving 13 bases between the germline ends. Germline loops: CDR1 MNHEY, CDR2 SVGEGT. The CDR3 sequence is CASSYRVLENEQYF. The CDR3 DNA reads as TGTGCCAGCAGTTACCGGGTCTTAGAGAACGAGCAGTACTTC.

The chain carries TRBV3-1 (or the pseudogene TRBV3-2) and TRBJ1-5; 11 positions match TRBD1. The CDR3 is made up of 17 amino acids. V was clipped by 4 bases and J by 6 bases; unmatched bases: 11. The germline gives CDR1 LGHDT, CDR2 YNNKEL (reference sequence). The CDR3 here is CASSPGIGQGARQPQHF. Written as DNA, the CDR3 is TGTGCCAGCAGCCCGGGCATAGGACAGGGGGCTCGTCAGCCCCAGCATTTT.

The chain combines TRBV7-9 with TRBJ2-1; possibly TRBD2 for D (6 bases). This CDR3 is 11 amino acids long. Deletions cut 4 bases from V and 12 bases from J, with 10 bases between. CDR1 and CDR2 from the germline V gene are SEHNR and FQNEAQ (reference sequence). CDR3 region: CASSSGTRQFF. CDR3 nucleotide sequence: TGTGCCAGCAGCTCCGGGACTCGGCAGTTCTTC. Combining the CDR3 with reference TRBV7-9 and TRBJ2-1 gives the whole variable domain DTGVSQNPRHKITKRGQNVTFRCDPISEHNRLYWYRQTLGQGPEFLTYFQNEAQLEKSRLLSDRFSAERPKGSFSTLEIQRTEQGDSAMYLCASSSGTRQFFGPGTRLTVL.

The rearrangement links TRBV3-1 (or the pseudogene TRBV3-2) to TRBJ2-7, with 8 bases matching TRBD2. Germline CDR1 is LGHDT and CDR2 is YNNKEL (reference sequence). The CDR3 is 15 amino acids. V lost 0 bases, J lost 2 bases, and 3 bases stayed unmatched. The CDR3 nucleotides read TGTGCCAGCAGCCAAGATCGGGAGGGCCCCTACGAGCAGTACTTC. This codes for CASSQDREGPYEQYF.

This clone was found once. The CDR3 sequence: CASSLRQGYGELFF. In DNA form, the CDR3 reads TGTGCCAGCAGCCTACGACAGGGTTACGGGGAGCTGTTTTTT. V is TRBV5-4 and J is TRBJ2-2, with 7 bases that match TRBD1. In germline, CDR1 is SGHNT, CDR2 YYREEE (reference sequence). Trimming removed 4 bases from V and 7 bases from J; junction bases left unmatched: 7. The CDR3 sequence is 14 residues long. The entire variable domain, with the rest obtained from reference TRBV5-4 and TRBJ2-2, is as follows: ETGVTQSPTHLIKTRGQQVTLRCSSQSGHNTVSWYQQALGQGPQFIFQYYREEENGRGNFPPRFSGLQFPNYSSELNVNALELDDSALYLCASSLRQGYGELFFGEGSRLTVL.

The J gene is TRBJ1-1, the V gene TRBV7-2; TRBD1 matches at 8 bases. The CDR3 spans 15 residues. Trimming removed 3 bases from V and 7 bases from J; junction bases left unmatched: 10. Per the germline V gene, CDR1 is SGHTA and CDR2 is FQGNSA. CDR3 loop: CASSFSGGAVGEAFF. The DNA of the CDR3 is TGTGCCAGCAGCTTTTCAGGGGGCGCGGTCGGTGAAGCTTTCTTT.

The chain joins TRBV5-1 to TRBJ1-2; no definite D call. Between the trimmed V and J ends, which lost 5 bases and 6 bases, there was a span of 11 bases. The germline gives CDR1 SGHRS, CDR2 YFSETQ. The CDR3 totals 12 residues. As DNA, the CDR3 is TGCGCCAGCAGTCGGCAGCAGGATGGCTACACCTTC. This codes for CASSRQQDGYTF.

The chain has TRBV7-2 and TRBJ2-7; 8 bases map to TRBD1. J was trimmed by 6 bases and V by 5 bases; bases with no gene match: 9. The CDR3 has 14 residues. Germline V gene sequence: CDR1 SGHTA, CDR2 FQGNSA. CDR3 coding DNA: TGTGCCAGCAGCAGCAGGACAGGGACTGTCGAGCAGTACTTC. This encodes CASSSRTGTVEQYF. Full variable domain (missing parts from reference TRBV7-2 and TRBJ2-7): GAGVSQSPSNKVTEKGKDVELRCDPISGHTALYWYRQSLGQGLEFLIYFQGNSAPDKSGLPSDRFSAERTGGSVSTLTIQRTQQEDSAVYLCASSSRTGTVEQYFGPGTRLTVT.

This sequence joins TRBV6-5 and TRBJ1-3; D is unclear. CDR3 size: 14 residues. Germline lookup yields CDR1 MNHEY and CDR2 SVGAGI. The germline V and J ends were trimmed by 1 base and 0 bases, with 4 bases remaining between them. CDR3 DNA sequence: TGTGCCAGCAGTTACTACAGCTCTGGAAACACCATATATTTT. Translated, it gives CASSYYSSGNTIYF.

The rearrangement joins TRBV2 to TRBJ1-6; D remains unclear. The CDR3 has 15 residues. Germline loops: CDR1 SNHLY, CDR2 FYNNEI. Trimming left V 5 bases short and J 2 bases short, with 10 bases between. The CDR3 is CASSFEVTYNSPLHF. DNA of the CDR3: TGTGCCAGCAGTTTTGAGGTGACCTATAATTCACCCCTCCACTTT.

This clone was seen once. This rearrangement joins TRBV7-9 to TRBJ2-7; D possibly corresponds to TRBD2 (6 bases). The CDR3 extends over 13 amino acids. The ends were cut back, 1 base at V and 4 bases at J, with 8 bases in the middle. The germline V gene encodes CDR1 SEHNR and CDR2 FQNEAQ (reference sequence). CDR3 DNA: TGTGCCAGCAGCTTAGACGCGGGGTACGAGCAGTACTTC. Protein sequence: CASSLDAGYEQYF.

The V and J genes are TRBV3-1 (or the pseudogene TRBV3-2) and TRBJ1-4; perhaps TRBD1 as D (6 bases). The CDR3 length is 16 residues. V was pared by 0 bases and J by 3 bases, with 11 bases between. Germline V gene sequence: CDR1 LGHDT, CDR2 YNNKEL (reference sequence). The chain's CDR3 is CASSQEVGAANEKLFF. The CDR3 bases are TGTGCCAGCAGCCAAGAAGTGGGGGCGGCTAATGAAAAACTGTTTTTT.

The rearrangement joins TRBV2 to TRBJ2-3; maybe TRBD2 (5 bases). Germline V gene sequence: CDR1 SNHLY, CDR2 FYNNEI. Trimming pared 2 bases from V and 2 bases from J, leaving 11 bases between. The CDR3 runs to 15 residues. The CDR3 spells CASSESSGTTDTQYF. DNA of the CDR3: TGTGCCAGCAGTGAATCCAGCGGAACCACAGATACGCAGTATTTT.

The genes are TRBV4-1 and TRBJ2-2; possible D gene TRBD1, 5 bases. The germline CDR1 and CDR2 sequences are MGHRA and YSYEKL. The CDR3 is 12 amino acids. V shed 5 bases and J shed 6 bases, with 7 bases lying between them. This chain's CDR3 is CASSIQAGELFF. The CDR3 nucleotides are TGCGCCAGCAGCATACAGGCCGGGGAGCTGTTTTTT.

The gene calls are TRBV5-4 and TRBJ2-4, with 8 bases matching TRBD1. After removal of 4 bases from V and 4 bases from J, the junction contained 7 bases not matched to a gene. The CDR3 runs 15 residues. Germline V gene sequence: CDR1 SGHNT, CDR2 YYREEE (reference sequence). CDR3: CASSRGQAQKNIQYF. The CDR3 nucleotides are TGTGCCAGCAGCCGGGGACAGGCCCAGAAAAACATTCAGTACTTC.

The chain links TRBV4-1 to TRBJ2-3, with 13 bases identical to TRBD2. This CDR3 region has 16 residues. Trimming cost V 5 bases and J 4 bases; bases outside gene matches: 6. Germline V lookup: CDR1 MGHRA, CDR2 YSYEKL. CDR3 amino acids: CASSARTSGGADTQYF. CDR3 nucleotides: TGCGCCAGCAGCGCTAGGACTAGCGGGGGAGCAGATACGCAGTATTTT.

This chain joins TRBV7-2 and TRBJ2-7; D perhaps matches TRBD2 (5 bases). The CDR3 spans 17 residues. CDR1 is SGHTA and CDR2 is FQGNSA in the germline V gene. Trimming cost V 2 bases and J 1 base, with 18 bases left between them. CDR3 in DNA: TGTGCCAGCAGCTTATTGGGGTCCCGGGGAAAATCCTACGAGCAGTACTTC. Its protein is CASSLLGSRGKSYEQYF. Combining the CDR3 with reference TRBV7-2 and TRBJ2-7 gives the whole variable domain GAGVSQSPSNKVTEKGKDVELRCDPISGHTALYWYRQSLGQGLEFLIYFQGNSAPDKSGLPSDRFSAERTGGSVSTLTIQRTQQEDSAVYLCASSLLGSRGKSYEQYFGPGTRLTVT.

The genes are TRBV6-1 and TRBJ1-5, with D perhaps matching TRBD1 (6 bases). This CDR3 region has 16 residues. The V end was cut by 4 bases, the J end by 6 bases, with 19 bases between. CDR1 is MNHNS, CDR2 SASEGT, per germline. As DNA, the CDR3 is TGTGCCAGCAGTGTGAAACAGGGATGGGTGGGTCAGCCCCAGCATTTT. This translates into CASSVKQGWVGQPQHF.

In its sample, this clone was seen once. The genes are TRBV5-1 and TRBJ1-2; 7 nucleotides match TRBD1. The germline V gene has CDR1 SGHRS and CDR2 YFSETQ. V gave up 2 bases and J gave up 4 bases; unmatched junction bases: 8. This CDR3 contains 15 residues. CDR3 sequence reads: CASSFRTGASYGYTF. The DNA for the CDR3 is TGCGCCAGCAGCTTCCGGACAGGTGCCAGCTATGGCTACACCTTC.

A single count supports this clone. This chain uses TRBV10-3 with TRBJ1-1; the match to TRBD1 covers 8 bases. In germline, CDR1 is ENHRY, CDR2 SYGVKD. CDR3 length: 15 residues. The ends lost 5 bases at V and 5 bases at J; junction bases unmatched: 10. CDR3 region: CAISFSTGVGTEAFF. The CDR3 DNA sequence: TGTGCCATCAGTTTCTCGACAGGGGTGGGGACTGAAGCTTTCTTT.